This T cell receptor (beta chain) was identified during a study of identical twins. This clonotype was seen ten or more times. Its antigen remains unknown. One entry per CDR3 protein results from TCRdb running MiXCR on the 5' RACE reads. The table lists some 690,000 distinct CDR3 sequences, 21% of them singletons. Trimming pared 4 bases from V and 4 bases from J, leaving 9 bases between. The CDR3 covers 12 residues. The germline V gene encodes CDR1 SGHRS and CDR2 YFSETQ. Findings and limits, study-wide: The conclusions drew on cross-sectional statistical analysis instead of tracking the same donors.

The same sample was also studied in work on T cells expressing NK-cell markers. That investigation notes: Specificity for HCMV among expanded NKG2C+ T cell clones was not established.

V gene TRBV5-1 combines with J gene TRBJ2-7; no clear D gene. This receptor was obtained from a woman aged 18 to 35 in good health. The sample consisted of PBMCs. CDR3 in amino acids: CASSATGYEQYF. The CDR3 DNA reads TGCGCCAGCAGCGCGACTGGGTACGAGCAGTACTTC. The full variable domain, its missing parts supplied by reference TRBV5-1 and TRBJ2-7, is KAGVTQTPRYLIKTRGQQVTLSCSPISGHRSVSWYQQTPGQGLQFLFEYFSETQRNKGNFPGRFSGRQFSNSRSEMNVSTLELGDSALYLCASSATGYEQYFGPGTRLTVT.